The rows below give T cell receptor beta chains drawn from one sample of a study of T cell repertoires in cytomegalovirus infection. TCRdb independently ran MiXCR on the reads; one entry per CDR3 protein. The sample has 150,000 or so distinct CDR3 sequences; about 32% are singletons. These TCRs' antigens remain unknown. This specimen was CD8+ T cells from cultured PBMCs, taken from culture after CMV antigen stimulation. These receptors were obtained from a human donor in good health (CMV status not recorded). Some clones in this sample may be carry-over from other donors' samples. The CDR3 runs from the conserved cysteine through the conserved F or W. Each record gives: clone size, J gene, CDR3 length, V gene, D gene, CDR3 DNA, CDR3 protein. The D gene is left open where the match is weak. Size is omitted from some rows. Given values are once, few, many or a class for expanded clones.

>NA|TRBJ2-1|15|TRBV2|NA
TGTGCCAGCAGTGACATTCAGGGGCAGAACAATGAGCAGTTCTTC
CASSDIQGQNNEQFF
>NA|TRBJ2-7|17|TRBV7-9|NA
TGTGCCAGCAGCTTCCCGATAACCTTAACAGAGTTGGGCGAGCAGTACTTC
CASSFPITLTELGEQYF
>medium-sized|TRBJ2-3|14|TRBV20-1|TRBD1
TGCAGTGCTTCTATACTAACAGGGGAAGATACGCAGTATTTT
CSASILTGEDTQYF
>few|TRBJ2-3|13|TRBV7-4|NA
TGTGCCAGCAGCCAGGGACCCACAGATACGCAGTATTTT
CASSQGPTDTQYF
>NA|TRBJ2-7|13|TRBV28|TRBD1
TGTGCCAGCAGCCTCGGGACAGTCTCCGAGCAGTACTTC
CASSLGTVSEQYF
>NA|TRBJ2-3|14|TRBV6-5|NA
TGTGCCAGCAGTTACGTGGAGGACCCAGATACGCAGTATTTT
CASSYVEDPDTQYF
>NA|TRBJ2-7|14|TRBV19|NA
TGTGCCAGTAGTTTCTCGGGGGAATCCTACGAGCAGTACTTC
CASSFSGESYEQYF
>NA|TRBJ2-1|15|TRBV19|NA
TGTGCCAGTAGTCGGGACACATTGGCCTCGGCTGAGCAGTTCTTC
CASSRDTLASAEQFF
>many|TRBJ2-1|13|TRBV7-2|NA
TGTGCCAGCAGCTTAGGATCTTACAATGAGCAGTTCTTC
CASSLGSYNEQFF
>few|TRBJ2-1|14|TRBV7-9|NA
TGTGCCAGCAGCACGGGACACCACCACAATGAGCAGTTCTTC
CASSTGHHHNEQFF
>few|TRBJ2-3|16|TRBV11-3|NA
TGTGCCAGCAGCTCGACTATGGTAGAGGTCGCAGATACGCAGTATTTT
CASSSTMVEVADTQYF
>few|TRBJ2-1|16|TRBV2|TRBD2
TGTGCCAGCAGTCCGACTAGCGGGGCCATCTACAATGAGCAGTTCTTC
CASSPTSGAIYNEQFF
>many|TRBJ2-7|14|TRBV7-8|TRBD1
TGTGCCAGCAGCCCCGGGACAGGGAGTAGGCAGCAGTACTTC
CASSPGTGSRQQYF
>few|TRBJ1-5|15|TRBV6-8|TRBD1
TGTGCCAGCACGAAGACAGGGGGCTTAAATCAGCCCCAGCATTTT
CASTKTGGLNQPQHF
>few|TRBJ2-3|14|TRBV25-1|NA
TGTGCCAGCAGTGAAGGCCTGGGCTCGGATACGCAGTATTTT
CASSEGLGSDTQYF
>few|TRBJ1-4|17|TRBV24-1|TRBD1
TGTGCCACCAGTGATCCGGGACAGGGAGCAACTAATGAAAAACTGTTTTTT
CATSDPGQGATNEKLFF
>many|TRBJ2-3|15|TRBV5-5|NA
TGTGCCAGCAGCTTCGTAGCGTACAGCACAGATACGCAGTATTTT
CASSFVAYSTDTQYF
>many|TRBJ2-1|14|TRBV5-6|NA
TGTGCCAGCAGCCCGCCACAGGGTCGGGGTGAGCAGTTCTTC
CASSPPQGRGEQFF
>few|TRBJ2-7|12|TRBV10-3|NA
TGTGCCATCAGTGAGGAGGGGTACGAGCAGTACTTC
CAISEEGYEQYF
>NA|TRBJ2-3|14|TRBV6-2/TRBV6-3|NA
TGTGCCAGCAATGTGGGGGGAAGCACAGATACGCAGTATTTT
CASNVGGSTDTQYF
>NA|TRBJ2-2|13|TRBV12-3/TRBV12-4|NA
TGTGCCAGCAGTCTCGTTGACCCCGGGGAGCTGTTTTTT
CASSLVDPGELFF
>NA|TRBJ1-5|16|TRBV2|NA
TGTGCCAGCTCCAGAATTGGGGGGCAATTAAATCAGCACCAGCATTTT
CASSRIGGQLNQHQHF
>few|TRBJ2-7|11|TRBV2|NA
TGTGCCAGCACCATAGCCTACGAGCAGTACTTC
CASTIAYEQYF
>few|TRBJ2-3|14|TRBV7-8|NA
TGTGCCAGCAGCTTAGCGGTCCTGGCCGATACGCAGTATTTT
CASSLAVLADTQYF
>NA|TRBJ1-2|15|TRBV6-6|NA
TGTGCCAGCAGTTATTCGACTCCAGGGGAATATGGCTACACCTTC
CASSYSTPGEYGYTF
>NA|TRBJ2-1|15|TRBV19|TRBD1
TGTGCCAGTAGTATGTGGGACAGGGGTGGCAATGAGCAGTTCTTC
CASSMWDRGGNEQFF
>NA|TRBJ1-5|14|TRBV27|NA
TGTGCCAGCAGTTTATCGCTAGTCGGGCAGCCCCAGCATTTT
CASSLSLVGQPQHF
>NA|TRBJ1-1|17|TRBV6-5|TRBD1
TGTGCCAGCAGTTACTCGCCAGGGGGTCTTGAACGGCCTGAAGCTTTCTTT
CASSYSPGGLERPEAFF
>NA|TRBJ2-7|16|TRBV27|TRBD1
TGTGCCAGCAGGCCATCAACAGGGGGCGTATTCTACGAGCAGTACTTC
CASRPSTGGVFYEQYF
>NA|TRBJ2-7|11|TRBV12-3/TRBV12-4|NA
TGTGCCAGCAGTCCAGGTGGCGAGCAGTACTTC
CASSPGGEQYF
>many|TRBJ2-2|11|TRBV20-1|NA
TGCAGTGCGGATCACACCGGGGAGCTGTTTTTT
CSADHTGELFF
>NA|TRBJ1-6|18|TRBV13|NA
TGTGCCAGCAGGACCGCCCTCTCGGACAGTAGCTATAATTCACCCCTCCACTTT
CASRTALSDSSYNSPLHF
>few|TRBJ1-5|17|TRBV11-1|NA
TGTGCCAGCAATCGACAGTTGGACCCTGGGGGCAATCAGCCCCAGCATTTT
CASNRQLDPGGNQPQHF
>NA|TRBJ1-1|18|TRBV15|TRBD1
TGTGCCACCAGCAGAGATCCCCGGGACAGGGGGCTGGACACTGAAGCTTTCTTT
CATSRDPRDRGLDTEAFF
>NA|TRBJ1-5|13|TRBV6-5|NA
TGTGCCAGCAAAGGGGGAACCTTTGGGCCCCAGCATTTT
CASKGGTFGPQHF
>NA|TRBJ1-2|13|TRBV18|NA
TGTGCCAGCTCACCGTTGAGGGCGCGTGGCTACACCTTC
CASSPLRARGYTF
>many|TRBJ2-3|17|TRBV19|NA
TGTGCCAGTAGTATCCTTGGGGCTAGCGCTAGCACAGATACGCAGTATTTT
CASSILGASASTDTQYF
>many|TRBJ1-5|15|TRBV5-1|NA
TGCGCCAGCAGCTTGGAAGGGACGCCCAATCAGCCCCAGCATTTT
CASSLEGTPNQPQHF
>NA|TRBJ1-6|13|TRBV2|NA
TGTGCCAGCAGGGAATCCTTGGGCTCACCCCTCCACTTT
CASRESLGSPLHF
>many|TRBJ1-2|17|TRBV7-2|NA
TGTGCCAGCAGCTTAAGGGGAAGGCCTATTGCTAACTATGGCTACACCTTC
CASSLRGRPIANYGYTF
>few|TRBJ2-1|19|TRBV27|TRBD2
TGTGCCAGCAGTTTATCGGACTACGGCGGGGGGGCCGAATCCCATGAGCAGTTCTTC
CASSLSDYGGGAESHEQFF
>many|TRBJ2-3|15|TRBV5-6|NA
TGTGCCAGCAGCTTGCTTGACGCGCGCACAGATACGCAGTATTTT
CASSLLDARTDTQYF
>NA|TRBJ1-1|16|TRBV12-3/TRBV12-4|NA
TGTGCCAGCAGTCCGACACGTGACATGGTGGACACTGAAGCTTTCTTT
CASSPTRDMVDTEAFF
>NA|TRBJ1-1|19|TRBV6-6|TRBD1
TGTGCCAGCAGTTACTCGGGGGTAGGGGACAGGGGGCTGGAGGTTGAAGCTTTCTTT
CASSYSGVGDRGLEVEAFF
>NA|TRBJ1-4|15|TRBV25-1|TRBD1
TGTGCCAGCAGTGTCTCCGGGACAGCGGACGAAAAACTGTTTTTT
CASSVSGTADEKLFF
>NA|TRBJ2-1|17|TRBV27|TRBD1
TGTGCCAGCACGCCGGGACAGGTGAACCTGGCAGCCAATGAGCAGTTCTTC
CASTPGQVNLAANEQFF
>NA|TRBJ2-2|16|TRBV12-3/TRBV12-4|TRBD1
TGTGCCAGCAGTGGATTATCAGGGGGTGGGGGCGGGGAGCTGTTTTTT
CASSGLSGGGGGELFF
>NA|TRBJ2-7|15|TRBV20-1|TRBD1
TGCAGTGCTAGAGATGGGGCCTCAGGGGGTTACGAGCAGTACTTC
CSARDGASGGYEQYF
>NA|TRBJ2-5|19|TRBV12-3/TRBV12-4|TRBD2
TGTGCCAGCAGCCAGACCCCGGGTAGCGGGGGGTTCTTGCAAGAGACCCAGTACTTC
CASSQTPGSGGFLQETQYF
>few|TRBJ1-2|17|TRBV27|NA
TGTGCCAGCAGTTTATACCCCCAACTTGGGAGGGTGGATGGCTACACCTTC
CASSLYPQLGRVDGYTF
>once|TRBJ1-5|17|TRBV19|TRBD1
TGTGCCAGTAGTATAGATGGGTTAGGGACAGGGGATCAGCCCCAGCATTTT
CASSIDGLGTGDQPQHF
>few|TRBJ2-2|15|TRBV24-1|NA
TGTGCCACCAGTGATGATCAGGGATCCACCGGGGAGCTGTTTTTT
CATSDDQGSTGELFF
>few|TRBJ2-3|14|TRBV12-3/TRBV12-4|NA
TGTGCCAGCAGTCCCCTCGTGCGCACAGATACGCAGTATTTT
CASSPLVRTDTQYF
>few|TRBJ1-1|15|TRBV7-8|NA
TGTGCCAGCCCATTCCTCCCTAGGGAGGGCACTGAAGCTTTCTTT
CASPFLPREGTEAFF
>many|TRBJ1-1|13|TRBV12-3/TRBV12-4|NA
TGTGCCAGCAGCTCAAAACCGAACACTGAAGCTTTCTTT
CASSSKPNTEAFF